Detailed here is one T cell receptor (beta chain). The target antigen is unknown. This sample is drawn from a study of blood T cells in healthy people across ages. Study-wide results and caveats: It was held that the diversity estimates obtained from one million T cells were underestimates. Among T cells, TCR beta diversity per million cells dropped roughly linearly as age rose.

The V gene lost 6 bases and the J gene lost 5 bases, with 7 bases spanning the gap. The CDR3 contains 11 residues. The germline gives CDR1 MNHEY, CDR2 SVGAGI. Primers used in a second PCR of roughly 6 to 12 cycles were a sample-barcoded 5' primer and a J-beta primer mix. Via MiXCR, TCRdb re-called the 5' RACE reads, giving one row per CDR3 protein. This table has fewer than 950,000 distinct CDR3 sequences, about 37% appearing once. Sequences were obtained from blood. The rearrangement links TRBV6-5 to TRBJ1-2; D is uncertain. This TCR derives from a man younger than 35 in good health. CDR3 protein: CASRGGYGYTF. CDR3 nucleotide sequence: TGTGCCAGCAGAGGAGGGTATGGCTACACCTTC.